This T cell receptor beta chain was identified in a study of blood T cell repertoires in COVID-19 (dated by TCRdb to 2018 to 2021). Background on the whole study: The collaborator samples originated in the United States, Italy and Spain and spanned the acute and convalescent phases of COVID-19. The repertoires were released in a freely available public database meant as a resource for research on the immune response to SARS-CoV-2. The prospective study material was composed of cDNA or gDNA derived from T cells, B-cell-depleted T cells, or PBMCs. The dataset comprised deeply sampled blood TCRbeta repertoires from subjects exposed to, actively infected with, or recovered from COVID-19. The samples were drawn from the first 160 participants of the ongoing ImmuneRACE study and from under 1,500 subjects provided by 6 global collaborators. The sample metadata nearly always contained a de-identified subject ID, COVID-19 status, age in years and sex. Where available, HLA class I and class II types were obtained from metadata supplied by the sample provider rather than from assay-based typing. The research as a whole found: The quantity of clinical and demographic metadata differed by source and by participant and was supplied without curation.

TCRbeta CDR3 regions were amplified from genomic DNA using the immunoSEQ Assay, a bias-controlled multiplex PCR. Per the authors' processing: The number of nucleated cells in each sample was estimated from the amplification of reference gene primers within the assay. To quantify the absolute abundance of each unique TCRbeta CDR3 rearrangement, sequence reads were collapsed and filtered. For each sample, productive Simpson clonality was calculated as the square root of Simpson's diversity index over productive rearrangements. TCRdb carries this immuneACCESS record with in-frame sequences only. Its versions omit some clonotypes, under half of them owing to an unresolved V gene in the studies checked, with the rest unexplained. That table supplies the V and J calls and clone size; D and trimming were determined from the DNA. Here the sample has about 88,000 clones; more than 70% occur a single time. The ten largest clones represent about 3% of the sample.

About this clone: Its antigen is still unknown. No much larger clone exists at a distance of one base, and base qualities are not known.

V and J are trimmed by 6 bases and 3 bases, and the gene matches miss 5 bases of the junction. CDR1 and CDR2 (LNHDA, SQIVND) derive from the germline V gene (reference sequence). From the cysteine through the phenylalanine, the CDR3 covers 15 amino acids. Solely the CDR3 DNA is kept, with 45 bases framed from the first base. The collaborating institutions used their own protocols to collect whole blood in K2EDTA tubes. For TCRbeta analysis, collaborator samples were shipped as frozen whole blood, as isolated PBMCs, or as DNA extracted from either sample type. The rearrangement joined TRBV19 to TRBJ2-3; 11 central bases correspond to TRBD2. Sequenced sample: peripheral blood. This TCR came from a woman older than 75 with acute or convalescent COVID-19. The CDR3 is CASRQTSGTTDTQYF. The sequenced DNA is TGTGCCAGTAGACAGACTAGCGGGACTACAGATACGCAGTATTTT.